These 22 T cell receptor beta chains were sequenced from one sample in a study of Ad26.COV2.S vaccination and SARS-CoV-2 variants. Libraries were prepared by immunoSEQ multiplex PCR; TCRdb keeps only in-frame clonotypes and omits some of them. The repertoire includes about 350,000 clones, under 95% of them detected once, and 3.5% to 4.5% sits in the top ten. Material: peripheral blood, obtained after recovery from COVID-19. The source of these receptors is a human donor who had recovered from COVID-19.

The chain couples TRBV7-2 to TRBJ1-3; 7 nucleotides agree with TRBD1. V lost 2 bases and J lost 7; bases outside the gene matches: 8. The CDR3 extends over 15 amino acids. Germline V gene lookup returns CDR1 SGHTA and CDR2 FQGNSA. Here the CDR3 reads CASSLFPGGSNTIYF. CDR3 DNA: TGTGCCAGCAGCTTATTCCCAGGGGGGTCTAACACCATATATTTT.

The V call is TRBV7-8, the J call TRBJ2-1; possibly TRBD1 or TRBD2 for D (5 bases each). In germline, CDR1 is SGHVS, CDR2 FQNEAQ. This CDR3 is built from 16 residues. V lost 1 base and J 0 bases, leaving 10 bases between the germline ends. DNA of the CDR3: TGTGCCAGCAGCTTAGTGGTTGGGGGCTCCTACAATGAGCAGTTCTTC. Amino acid sequence: CASSLVVGGSYNEQFF.

This sequence joins TRBV10-3 and TRBJ1-2; the match to TRBD1 covers 7 bases. The germline CDR1 and CDR2 sequences are ENHRY and SYGVKD. The CDR3 is made up of 14 amino acids. V lost 0 bases to trimming and J lost 2 bases; unmatched junction nucleotides: 0. CDR3 residues: CAISESTGNYGYTF. CDR3 coding DNA: TGTGCCATCAGTGAGTCGACAGGGAACTATGGCTACACCTTC.

The chain combines TRBV18 with TRBJ1-4, with TRBD1 matching over 11 bases. CDR3 length: 15 residues. V lost 0 bases and J lost 6; bases outside the gene matches: 0. The germline CDR1 and CDR2 sequences are KGHSH and LQKENI. The CDR3 region has the DNA TGTGCCAGCTCACCACCGGGACAGGGGGATGAAAAACTGTTTTTT. Residues: CASSPPGQGDEKLFF. The whole variable domain, remainder taken from reference TRBV18 and TRBJ1-4, is NAGVMQNPRHLVRRRGQEARLRCSPMKGHSHVYWYRQLPEEGLKFMVYLQKENIIDESGMPKERFSAEFPKEGPSILRIQQVVRGDSAAYFCASSPPGQGDEKLFFGSGTQLSVL.

The chain is built from TRBV6-5 and TRBJ1-4; D not resolved. Germline loops: CDR1 MNHEY, CDR2 SVGAGI. V lost 0 bases, J lost 3 bases, and 8 bases lay in between. The CDR3 runs 15 residues. The CDR3: CASSYSRNSNEKLFF. CDR3 nucleotide sequence: TGTGCCAGCAGTTACTCAAGGAACTCTAATGAAAAACTGTTTTTT.

V usage is TRBV7-9 and J usage is TRBJ1-2; D uncertain. V was shortened by 2 bases and J by 2 bases, with 12 bases between the two germline ends. Per the germline V gene, CDR1 is SEHNR and CDR2 is FQNEAQ (reference sequence). CDR3 length equals 15 residues. This CDR3 is CASSLSSRPNYGYTF. CDR3 nucleotide sequence: TGTGCCAGCAGCTTATCGTCCAGACCAAACTATGGCTACACCTTC.

To note about this clone: The sample carries other DNA sequences with the same CDR3. The chain recombines TRBV9 with TRBJ1-3, with D unresolved. Germline CDR1 SGDLS, CDR2 YYNGEE. Trimming stripped 0 bases from V and 2 bases from J, with 6 bases between. The CDR3 totals 14 residues. The CDR3 DNA reads TGTGCCAGCAGCGTAGCTGGGGCTGGAAACACCATATATTTT. Its protein is CASSVAGAGNTIYF.

The chain couples TRBV3-1 (or the pseudogene TRBV3-2) to TRBJ1-1, with TRBD1 identical over 10 bases. V trimming: 4 bases; J trimming: 1 base; junction bases outside the gene matches: 3. The CDR3 runs to 15 residues. Per germline, CDR1 LGHDT and CDR2 YNNKEL (reference sequence). CDR3 sequence: CASSPRQGANTEAFF. The CDR3 nucleotides are TGTGCCAGCAGCCCTCGACAGGGGGCGAACACTGAAGCTTTCTTT.

The rearrangement joins TRBV3-1 (or the pseudogene TRBV3-2) to TRBJ1-1; no definite D call. Deletions cut 5 bases from V and 7 bases from J, with 14 bases between. CDR1 LGHDT and CDR2 YNNKEL come from the germline V gene (reference sequence). CDR3 size: 13 residues. For the CDR3, the DNA is TGTGCCAGCAGCTCCTCCAAGGCTAATGAAGCTTTCTTT. As protein: CASSSSKANEAFF.

The chain is built from TRBV12-3 or TRBV12-4 and TRBJ1-2; D call uncertain. V was clipped by 5 bases and J by 8 bases, with 12 bases between them. The CDR3 spans 12 residues. CDR3 nucleotide sequence: TGTGCCAGCAGTCCCGCCCCTGGGGGCTACACCTTC. Translated: CASSPAPGGYTF.

The gene calls are TRBV7-9 and TRBJ2-5; 9 bases map to TRBD2. CDR1 and CDR2 (germline): SEHNR, FQNEAQ (reference sequence). There are 15 residues in the CDR3. The junction had 6 bases not matched to a gene; V was cut back by 5 bases and J by 2 bases. The chain's CDR3 is CASSPLAGEQETQYF. The CDR3 nucleotides are TGTGCCAGCAGCCCCTTAGCGGGGGAACAAGAGACCCAGTACTTC. Full variable domain (outside the CDR3, taken from reference TRBV7-9 and TRBJ2-5): DTGVSQNPRHKITKRGQNVTFRCDPISEHNRLYWYRQTLGQGPEFLTYFQNEAQLEKSRLLSDRFSAERPKGSFSTLEIQRTEQGDSAMYLCASSPLAGEQETQYFGPGTRLLVL.

The sample holds one count of this clone. The chain uses TRBV5-4 and TRBJ2-1, with D perhaps TRBD2 (7 bases). The length of the CDR3 is 15 residues. Trimming stripped 4 bases from V and 6 bases from J, with 17 bases between. Germline-derived CDR1 and CDR2 are SGHNT and YYREEE (reference sequence). DNA for the CDR3: TGTGCCAGCAGCATTCCACGGGGGGCGGGCAATGAGCAGTTCTTC. Its protein product is CASSIPRGAGNEQFF.

This clone was counted a single time. J is TRBJ2-1 and V is TRBV18; D remains ambiguous. Germline loops: CDR1 KGHSH, CDR2 LQKENI. The CDR3 has 15 amino acids. Between the trimmed V and J ends, which lost 1 base and 1 base, there was a span of 8 bases. CDR3 sequence: CASSPQGTSYNEQFF. CDR3 DNA sequence: TGTGCCAGCTCACCACAGGGTACGTCCTACAATGAGCAGTTCTTC.

This clone appeared once. V gene TRBV7-6 combines with J gene TRBJ2-7; D is ambiguous. Germline lookup yields CDR1 SGHVS and CDR2 FNYEAQ. The CDR3 covers 13 residues. The germline V and J ends were trimmed by 1 base and 4 bases, with 8 bases remaining between them. The CDR3 here is CASSLVLDYEQYF. The CDR3 bases are TGTGCCAGCAGCTTAGTATTGGATTACGAGCAGTACTTC. The entire variable domain, with the rest obtained from reference TRBV7-6 and TRBJ2-7, is as follows: GAGVSQSPRYKVTKRGQDVALRCDPISGHVSLYWYRQALGQGPEFLTYFNYEAQQDKSGLPNDRFSAERPEGSISTLTIQRTEQRDSAMYRCASSLVLDYEQYFGPGTRLTVT.

This clone has a single count. The J gene is TRBJ2-5, the V gene TRBV6-6, with 14 positions matching TRBD2. Germline V lookup: CDR1 MNHNY, CDR2 SVGAGI (reference sequence). The CDR3 covers 15 residues. Trimming cost V 6 bases and J 7 bases; bases outside gene matches: 7. Here the CDR3 reads CASRETSGGAGTQYF. The CDR3 region has the DNA TGTGCCAGCAGGGAGACTAGCGGGGGGGCCGGGACCCAGTACTTC.

This sequence joins TRBV7-9 and TRBJ2-7; perhaps TRBD1 as D (8 bases). The V and J ends lost 6 bases and 3 bases respectively, with 18 bases between them. Germline CDR1 is SEHNR and CDR2 is FQNEAQ (reference sequence). The CDR3 totals 15 residues. CDR3 region: CASRGGTGEGYEQYF. The CDR3 DNA sequence: TGTGCCAGCAGGGGAGGGACAGGTGAGGGCTACGAGCAGTACTTC. Variable domain in full (rest from reference TRBV7-9 and TRBJ2-7): DTGVSQNPRHKITKRGQNVTFRCDPISEHNRLYWYRQTLGQGPEFLTYFQNEAQLEKSRLLSDRFSAERPKGSFSTLEIQRTEQGDSAMYLCASRGGTGEGYEQYFGPGTRLTVT.

V and J are TRBV6-4 and TRBJ2-3, with TRBD2 as a possible D gene (6 bases). The CDR3 contains 16 residues. Trimming removed 3 bases from V and 2 bases from J, with 15 bases in between. The germline V gene has CDR1 MRHNA and CDR2 SNTAGT. In nucleotides, the CDR3 is TGTGCCAGCAGTGAGACAAGCGGCGGGAACACAGATACGCAGTATTTT. This translates into CASSETSGGNTDTQYF.

The genes are TRBV19 and TRBJ1-5; D gene uncertain. This CDR3 contains 15 residues. The V end lost 7 bases, the J end lost 5 bases, and 18 bases lay between the germline ends. Germline V CDR1 and CDR2: LNHDA, SQIVND (reference sequence). DNA for the CDR3: TGTGCCAGTACACGGCAAAATATTTTCGATCAGCCCCAGCATTTT. This encodes CASTRQNIFDQPQHF.

The V call is TRBV7-8, the J call TRBJ1-1; 8 bases map to TRBD1. This CDR3 contains 15 residues. J gave up 4 bases and V 5 bases, and 9 bases lay outside the gene matches. Germline-derived CDR1 and CDR2 are SGHVS and FQNEAQ. In DNA form, the CDR3 reads TGTGCCAGCAGCCTTGACAGGGGAGGTGGCACTGAAGCTTTCTTT. Protein sequence: CASSLDRGGGTEAFF.

This clone appeared a single time. The gene calls are TRBV19 and TRBJ1-1, with D perhaps TRBD1 (6 bases). The length of the CDR3 is 13 residues. Germline V gene sequence: CDR1 LNHDA, CDR2 SQIVND (reference sequence). With 8 bases removed from V and 7 bases from J, the gap between germline ends came to 17 bases. DNA for the CDR3: TGTGCCAGTTCTCCCCGGGGGGCCAATGAAGCTTTCTTT. As protein: CASSPRGANEAFF.

The V call is TRBV6-2 or TRBV6-3, the J call TRBJ1-2; D call uncertain. Trimming removed 5 bases from V and 0 bases from J, with 13 bases in between. This CDR3 has 15 residues. Germline V CDR1 and CDR2: MNHEY, SVGEGT. The CDR3 sequence is CASSAPRTSNYGYTF. The CDR3 DNA sequence: TGTGCCAGCAGTGCCCCTCGAACCTCTAACTATGGCTACACCTTC.

This chain connects TRBV7-8 to TRBJ1-2; possible D gene TRBD1, 6 bases. The CDR3 has 15 residues. Germline-derived CDR1 and CDR2 are SGHVS and FQNEAQ. Trimming removed 5 bases at V and 5 bases at J, with 18 bases between. DNA for the CDR3: TGTGCCAGCAGCCCTCGGGTCCAGGGGAGGTATGGCTACACCTTC. It translates to CASSPRVQGRYGYTF. Together with reference TRBV7-8 and TRBJ1-2, the CDR3 gives the full variable domain: GAGVSQSPRYKVAKRGQDVALRCDPISGHVSLFWYQQALGQGPEFLTYFQNEAQLDKSGLPSDRFFAERPEGSVSTLKIQRTQQEDSAVYLCASSPRVQGRYGYTFGSGTRLTVV.